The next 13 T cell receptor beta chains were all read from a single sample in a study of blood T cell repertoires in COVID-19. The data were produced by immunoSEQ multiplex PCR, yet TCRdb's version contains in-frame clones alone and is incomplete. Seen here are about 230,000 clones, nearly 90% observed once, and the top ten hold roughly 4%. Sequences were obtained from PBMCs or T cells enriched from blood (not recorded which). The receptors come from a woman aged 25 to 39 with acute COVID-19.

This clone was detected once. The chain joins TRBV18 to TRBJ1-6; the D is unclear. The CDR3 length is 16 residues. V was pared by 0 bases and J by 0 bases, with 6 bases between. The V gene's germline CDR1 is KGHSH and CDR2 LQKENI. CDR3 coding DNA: TGTGCCAGCTCACCACCTACCAGCTCCTATAATTCACCCCTCCACTTT. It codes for CASSPPTSSYNSPLHF.

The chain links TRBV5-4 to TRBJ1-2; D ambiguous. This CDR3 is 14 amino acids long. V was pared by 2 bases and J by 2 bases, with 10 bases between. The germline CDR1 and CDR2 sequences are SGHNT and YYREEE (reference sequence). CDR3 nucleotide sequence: TGTGCCAGCAGCTTACAGTCGGTAAACTATGGCTACACCTTC. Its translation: CASSLQSVNYGYTF.

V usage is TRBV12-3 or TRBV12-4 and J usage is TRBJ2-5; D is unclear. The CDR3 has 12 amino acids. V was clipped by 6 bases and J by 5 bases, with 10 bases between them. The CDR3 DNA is TGTGCCAGCAGCTCCACACCGGAGACCCAGTACTTC. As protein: CASSSTPETQYF.

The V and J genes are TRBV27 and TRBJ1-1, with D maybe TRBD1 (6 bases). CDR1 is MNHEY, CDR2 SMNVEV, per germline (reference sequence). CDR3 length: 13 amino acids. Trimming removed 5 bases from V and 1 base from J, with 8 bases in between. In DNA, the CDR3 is TGTGCCAGCAGTCCGGGACAGAACACTGAAGCTTTCTTT. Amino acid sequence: CASSPGQNTEAFF.

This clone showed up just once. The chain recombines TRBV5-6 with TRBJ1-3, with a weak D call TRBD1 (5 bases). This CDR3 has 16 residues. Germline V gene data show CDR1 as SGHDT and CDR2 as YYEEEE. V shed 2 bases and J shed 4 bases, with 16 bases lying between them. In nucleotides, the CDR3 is TGTGCCAGCAGCTTTGGAGGGGCCATCTTAGGAAACACCATATATTTT. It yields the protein CASSFGGAILGNTIYF.

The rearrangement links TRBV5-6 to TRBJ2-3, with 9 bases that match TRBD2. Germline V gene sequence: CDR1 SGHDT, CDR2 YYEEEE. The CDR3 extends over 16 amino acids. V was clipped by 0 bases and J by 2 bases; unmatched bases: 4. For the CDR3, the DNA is TGTGCCAGCAGCTTGGACCAGCGGGGGGACACAGATACGCAGTATTTT. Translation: CASSLDQRGDTDTQYF. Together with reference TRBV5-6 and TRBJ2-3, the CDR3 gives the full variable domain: DAGVTQSPTHLIKTRGQQVTLRCSPKSGHDTVSWYQQALGQGPQFIFQYYEEEERQRGNFPDRFSGHQFPNYSSELNVNALLLGDSALYLCASSLDQRGDTDTQYFGPGTRLTVL.

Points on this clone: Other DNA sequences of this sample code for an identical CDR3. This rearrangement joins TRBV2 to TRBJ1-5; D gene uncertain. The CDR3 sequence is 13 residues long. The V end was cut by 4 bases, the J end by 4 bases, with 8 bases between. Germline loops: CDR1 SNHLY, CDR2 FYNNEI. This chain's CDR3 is CASSVQSNQPQHF. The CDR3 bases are TGTGCCAGCAGTGTACAGAGTAATCAGCCCCAGCATTTT.

Written as DNA, the CDR3 is TGCGCCAGCAGCCAACAGGGGGGTTACACTGAAGCTTTCTTT. Translated: CASSQQGGYTEAFF. The chain recombines TRBV4-3 with TRBJ1-1; 7 bases are shared with TRBD1. This CDR3 contains 14 residues. Germline loops: CDR1 LGHNA, CDR2 YSLEER. V shed 2 bases and J 3 bases; nucleotides not matched to a gene: 3.

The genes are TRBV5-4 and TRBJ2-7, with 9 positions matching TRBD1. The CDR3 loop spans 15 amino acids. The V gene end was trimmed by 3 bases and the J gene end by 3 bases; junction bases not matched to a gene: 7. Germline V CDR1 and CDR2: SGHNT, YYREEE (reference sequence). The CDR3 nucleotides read TGTGCCAGCAGCTCCCTCCGGGACAGGGACTACGAGCAGTACTTC. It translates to CASSSLRDRDYEQYF.

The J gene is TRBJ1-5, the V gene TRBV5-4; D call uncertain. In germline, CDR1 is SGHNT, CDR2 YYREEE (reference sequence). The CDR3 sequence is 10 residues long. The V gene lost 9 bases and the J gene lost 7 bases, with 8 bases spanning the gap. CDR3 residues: CAIVFQPQHF. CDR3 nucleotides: TGTGCCATAGTTTTCCAGCCCCAGCATTTT.

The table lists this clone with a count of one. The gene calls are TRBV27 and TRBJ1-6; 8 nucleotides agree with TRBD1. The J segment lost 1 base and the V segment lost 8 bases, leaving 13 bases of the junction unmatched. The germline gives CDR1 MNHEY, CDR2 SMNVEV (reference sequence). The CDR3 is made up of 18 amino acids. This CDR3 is CASSQGRRTGSYNSPLHF. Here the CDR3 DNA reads TGTGCCAGCTCCCAAGGAAGGAGGACAGGGTCCTATAATTCACCCCTCCACTTT.

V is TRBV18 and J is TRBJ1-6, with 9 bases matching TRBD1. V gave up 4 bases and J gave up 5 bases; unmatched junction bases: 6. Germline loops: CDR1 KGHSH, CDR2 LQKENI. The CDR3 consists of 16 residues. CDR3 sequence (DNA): TGTGCCAGCTCACGGGCCGGGACAGGGAATAATTCACCCCTCCACTTT. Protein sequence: CASSRAGTGNNSPLHF.

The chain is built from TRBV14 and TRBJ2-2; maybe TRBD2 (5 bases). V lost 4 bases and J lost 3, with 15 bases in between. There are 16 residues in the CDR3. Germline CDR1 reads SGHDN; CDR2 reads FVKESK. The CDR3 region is CASSPTQEAYTGELFF. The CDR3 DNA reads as TGTGCCAGCAGCCCCACCCAGGAGGCCTACACCGGGGAGCTGTTTTTT.